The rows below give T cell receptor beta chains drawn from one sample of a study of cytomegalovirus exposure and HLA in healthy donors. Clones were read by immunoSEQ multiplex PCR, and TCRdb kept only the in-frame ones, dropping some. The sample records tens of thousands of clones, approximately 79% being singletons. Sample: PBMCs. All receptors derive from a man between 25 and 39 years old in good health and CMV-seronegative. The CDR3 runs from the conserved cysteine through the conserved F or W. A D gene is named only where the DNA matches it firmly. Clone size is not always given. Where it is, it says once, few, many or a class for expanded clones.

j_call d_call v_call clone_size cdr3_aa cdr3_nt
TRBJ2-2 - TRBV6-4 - CASRADVTGELFF TGTGCCAGCAGAGCGGACGTTACCGGGGAGCTGTTTTTT
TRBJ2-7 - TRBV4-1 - CASSQRGQDYEQYF TGCGCCAGCAGCCAACGAGGACAAGACTACGAGCAGTACTTC
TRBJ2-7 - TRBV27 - CASSLYMEDSYEQYF TGTGCCAGCAGTTTATACATGGAGGACTCCTACGAGCAGTACTTC
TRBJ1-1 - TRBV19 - CATRTSNTEAFF TGTGCCACCCGGACATCGAACACTGAAGCTTTCTTT
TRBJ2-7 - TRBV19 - CASTPGQGYPYEQYF TGTGCCAGTACCCCCGGGCAGGGATACCCCTACGAGCAGTACTTC
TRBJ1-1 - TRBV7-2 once CASSLVGGLDTEAFF TGTGCCAGCAGCTTGGTGGGGGGGCTTGACACTGAAGCTTTCTTT
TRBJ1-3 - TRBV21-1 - CASSKFSGAPSSGNTIYF TGTGCCAGCAGCAAATTTAGCGGGGCTCCAAGCTCTGGAAACACCATATATTTT
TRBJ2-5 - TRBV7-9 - CASSLDSSKETQYF TGTGCCAGCAGCTTAGACAGCTCTAAAGAGACCCAGTACTTC
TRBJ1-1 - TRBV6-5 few CASLRVRDTEAFF TGTGCCAGCCTCAGGGTTAGGGACACTGAAGCTTTCTTT
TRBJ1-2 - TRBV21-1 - CASSLRTELYGYTF TGTGCCAGCAGCCTTCGGACAGAACTGTATGGCTACACCTTC
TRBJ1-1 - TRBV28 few CAGTDSLNTEAFF TGTGCCGGCACCGACAGTTTGAACACTGAAGCTTTCTTT
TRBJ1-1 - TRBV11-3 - CASSRSGVDGTEAFF TGTGCCAGCAGCCGTTCGGGGGTAGATGGCACTGAAGCTTTCTTT
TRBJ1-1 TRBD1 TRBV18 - CASSPWDRLNTEAFF TGTGCCAGCTCACCATGGGACAGATTGAACACTGAAGCTTTCTTT
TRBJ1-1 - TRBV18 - CASSPPATGGNTEAFF TGTGCCAGCTCACCACCGGCGACGGGAGGGAACACTGAAGCTTTCTTT
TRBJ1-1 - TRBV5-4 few CASSLTHRETAEAFF TGTGCCAGCAGCTTGACCCACCGGGAGACCGCTGAAGCTTTCTTT
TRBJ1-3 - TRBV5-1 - CASTPGGASGNTIYF TGCGCCAGCACCCCCGGTGGGGCATCCGGAAACACCATATATTTT
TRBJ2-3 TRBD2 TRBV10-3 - CAIRITSGGTDTQYF TGTGCCATCAGAATCACTAGCGGGGGTACAGATACGCAGTATTTT
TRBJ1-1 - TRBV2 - CASSEAGLKSGTEAFF TGTGCCAGCAGTGAGGCCGGGTTAAAATCTGGCACTGAAGCTTTCTTT
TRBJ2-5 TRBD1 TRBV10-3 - CAISGDRGLGETQYF TGTGCCATCAGTGGAGACAGGGGGCTTGGAGAGACCCAGTACTTC
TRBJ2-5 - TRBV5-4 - CASSPGGLKHQETQYF TGTGCCAGCAGCCCGGGGGGCCTGAAACACCAAGAGACCCAGTACTTC
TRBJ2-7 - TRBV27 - CASSFQGSYEQYF TGTGCCAGCAGTTTCCAGGGCTCCTACGAGCAGTACTTC
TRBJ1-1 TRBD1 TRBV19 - CASSYTGVNTEAFF TGTGCCAGTAGTTACACAGGGGTGAACACTGAAGCTTTCTTT
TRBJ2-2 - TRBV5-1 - CASSWTANTGELFF TGCGCCAGCAGCTGGACAGCGAACACCGGGGAGCTGTTTTTT
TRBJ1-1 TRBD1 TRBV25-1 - CASSEPGGRAEAFF TGTGCCAGCAGTGAGCCAGGGGGCAGGGCTGAAGCTTTCTTT
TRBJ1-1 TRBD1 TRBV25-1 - CASSAQGGNTEAFF TGTGCCAGCAGTGCACAGGGGGGGAACACTGAAGCTTTCTTT
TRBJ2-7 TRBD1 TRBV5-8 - CASSLDTGTGGNEQYF TGTGCCAGCAGCCTAGATACCGGGACAGGGGGGAACGAGCAGTACTTC